Sequencing of this T cell receptor beta chain was carried out in a study of blood T cell repertoires in COVID-19. Looking at the study overall: Researchers got acute and convalescent COVID-19 samples from the United States, Italy and Spain. Nucleic acid was either cDNA or gDNA, and it came from T cells, B-cell-depleted T cells, or PBMCs.

Original methodology: The assay estimated nucleated cells by amplifying reference gene primers. Profiling relied on immunoSEQ multiplex PCR, and the TCRdb table lists in-frame clones only, not all of them. Clone size and the V and J calls come from that table; the DNA yielded D and trimming. Among around 450,000 clones listed, 75% to 90% were seen once. Germline CDR1 is MNHEY and CDR2 is SVGAGI. The CDR3 extends over 15 amino acids. J gave up 4 bases and V 7 bases, and 9 bases lay outside the gene matches. This clonotype was sampled from a woman between 25 and 40 years old with acute or convalescent COVID-19. Sequencing was performed on peripheral blood. The chain links TRBV6-5 to TRBJ2-7; 11 nucleotides agree with TRBD1. The CDR3, as DNA: TGTGCCAGCATCCGGCGGGACAGGGGGATTTACGAGCAGTACTTC. Its translation: CASIRRDRGIYEQYF.